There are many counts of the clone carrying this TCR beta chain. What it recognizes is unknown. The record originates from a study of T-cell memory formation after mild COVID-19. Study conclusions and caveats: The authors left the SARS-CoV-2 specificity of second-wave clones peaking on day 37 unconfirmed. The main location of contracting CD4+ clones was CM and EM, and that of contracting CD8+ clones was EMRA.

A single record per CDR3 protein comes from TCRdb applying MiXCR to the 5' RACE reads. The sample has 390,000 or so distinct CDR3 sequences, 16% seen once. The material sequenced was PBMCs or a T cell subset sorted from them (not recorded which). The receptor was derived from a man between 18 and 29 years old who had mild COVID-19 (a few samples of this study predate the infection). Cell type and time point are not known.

CDR3 region: CASSLNPTGRNEQFF. CDR3 DNA: TGCGCCAGCAGCCTAAACCCGACAGGGAGGAATGAGCAGTTCTTC. V and J are TRBV5-1 and TRBJ2-1; tentative D call: TRBD1 (7 bases). V was trimmed by 4 bases and J by 7 bases, leaving 18 bases between them. Germline V gives CDR1 SGHRS, CDR2 YFSETQ. This CDR3 region has 15 residues.